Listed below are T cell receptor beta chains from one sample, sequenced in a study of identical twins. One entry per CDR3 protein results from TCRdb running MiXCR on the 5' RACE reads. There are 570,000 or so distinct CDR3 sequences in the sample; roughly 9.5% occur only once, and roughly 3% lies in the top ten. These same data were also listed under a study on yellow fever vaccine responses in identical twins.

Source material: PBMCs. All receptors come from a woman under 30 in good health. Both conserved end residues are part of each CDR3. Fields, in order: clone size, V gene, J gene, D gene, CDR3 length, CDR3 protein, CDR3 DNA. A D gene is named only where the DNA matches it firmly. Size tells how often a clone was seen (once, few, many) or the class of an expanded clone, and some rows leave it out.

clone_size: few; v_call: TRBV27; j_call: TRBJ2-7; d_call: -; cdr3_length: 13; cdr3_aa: CASSLVPTYEQYF; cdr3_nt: TGTGCCAGCAGTTTAGTACCAACCTACGAGCAGTACTTC
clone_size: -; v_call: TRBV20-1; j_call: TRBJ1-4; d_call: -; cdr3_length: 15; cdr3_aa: CCARAARGTNEKLFF; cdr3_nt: TGCTGTGCTAGAGCCGCGAGGGGGACTAATGAAAAACTGTTTTTT
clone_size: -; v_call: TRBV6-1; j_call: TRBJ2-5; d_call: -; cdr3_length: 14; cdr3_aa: CASRTGGAKETQYF; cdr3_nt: TGTGCCAGTCGGACTGGGGGGGCGAAAGAGACCCAGTACTTC
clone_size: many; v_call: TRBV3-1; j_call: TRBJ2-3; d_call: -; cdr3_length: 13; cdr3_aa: CASSHLSTDTQYF; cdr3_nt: TGTGCCAGCAGCCACTTGAGCACAGATACGCAGTATTTT
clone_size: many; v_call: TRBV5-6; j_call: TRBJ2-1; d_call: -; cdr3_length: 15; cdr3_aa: CASSFIAGSYNEQFF; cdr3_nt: TGTGCCAGCAGCTTCATTGCCGGGTCCTACAATGAGCAGTTCTTC
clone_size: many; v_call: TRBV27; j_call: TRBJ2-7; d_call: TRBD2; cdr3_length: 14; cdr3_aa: CASSLGGLPYEQYF; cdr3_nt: TGTGCCAGCAGTTTAGGGGGACTACCCTACGAGCAGTACTTC
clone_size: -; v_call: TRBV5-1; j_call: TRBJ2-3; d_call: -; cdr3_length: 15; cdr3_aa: CASSFDGTGTDTQYF; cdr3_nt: TGCGCCAGCAGCTTCGACGGGACGGGCACAGATACGCAGTATTTT
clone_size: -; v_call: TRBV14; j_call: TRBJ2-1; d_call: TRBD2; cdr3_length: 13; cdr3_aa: CASSHGLGNEQFF; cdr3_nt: TGTGCCAGCAGCCACGGACTAGGAAATGAGCAGTTCTTC
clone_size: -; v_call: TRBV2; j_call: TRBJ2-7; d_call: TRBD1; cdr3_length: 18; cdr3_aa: CASSEPRNSQGTTTGQYF; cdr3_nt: TGTGCCAGCAGCGAACCACGAAACTCACAGGGGACCACCACGGGGCAGTACTTC
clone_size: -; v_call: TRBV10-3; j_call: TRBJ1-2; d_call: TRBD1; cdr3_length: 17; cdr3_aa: CAISERDRKDSNYGYTF; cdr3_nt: TGTGCCATCAGTGAGCGGGACAGAAAAGATTCTAACTATGGCTACACCTTC
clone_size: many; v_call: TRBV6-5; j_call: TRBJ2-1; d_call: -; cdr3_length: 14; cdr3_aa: CASSLRTTNNEQFF; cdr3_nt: TGTGCCAGCAGTTTGCGAACAACAAACAATGAGCAGTTCTTC
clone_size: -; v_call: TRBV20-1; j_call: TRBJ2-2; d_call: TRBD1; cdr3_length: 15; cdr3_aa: CSARGWDRGYGELFF; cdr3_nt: TGCAGTGCTAGGGGGTGGGACAGGGGATATGGGGAGCTGTTTTTT
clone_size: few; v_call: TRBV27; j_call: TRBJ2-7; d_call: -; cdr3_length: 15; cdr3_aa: CASSLTGAIGGGQYF; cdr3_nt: TGTGCCAGCAGTTTAACCGGGGCGATAGGGGGGGGGCAGTACTTC
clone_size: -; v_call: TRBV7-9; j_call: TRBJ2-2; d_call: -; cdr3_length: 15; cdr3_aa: CASSLGSIITGELFF; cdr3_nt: TGTGCCAGCAGCTTGGGCAGCATTATCACCGGGGAGCTGTTTTTT
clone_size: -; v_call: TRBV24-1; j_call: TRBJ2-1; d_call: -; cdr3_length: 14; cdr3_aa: CATSDLEEFNEQFF; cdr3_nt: TGTGCCACCAGTGATCTGGAAGAGTTCAATGAGCAGTTCTTC
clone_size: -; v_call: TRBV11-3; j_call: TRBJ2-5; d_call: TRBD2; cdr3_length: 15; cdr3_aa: CASSPRTSGQETQYF; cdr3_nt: TGTGCCAGCAGCCCAAGGACTAGCGGCCAAGAGACCCAGTACTTC
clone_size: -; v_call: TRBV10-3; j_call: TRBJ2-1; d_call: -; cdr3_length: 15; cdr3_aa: CAIGLEGNSYNEQFF; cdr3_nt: TGTGCCATCGGGCTAGAGGGGAACTCCTACAATGAGCAGTTCTTC
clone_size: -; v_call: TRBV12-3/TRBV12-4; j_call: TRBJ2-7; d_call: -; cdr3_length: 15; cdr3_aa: CASSLAGGTDLKQYF; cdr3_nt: TGTGCCAGCAGTTTAGCAGGGGGGACAGACCTCAAGCAGTACTTC
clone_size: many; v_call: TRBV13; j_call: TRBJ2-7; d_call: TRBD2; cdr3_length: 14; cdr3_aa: CASRRLAGSYEQYF; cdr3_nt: TGTGCCAGCAGAAGACTAGCGGGGAGCTACGAGCAGTACTTC
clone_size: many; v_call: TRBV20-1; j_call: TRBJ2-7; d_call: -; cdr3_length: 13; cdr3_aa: CSAPVEGLYEQYF; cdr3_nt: TGCAGTGCCCCGGTGGAGGGGCTATACGAGCAGTACTTC
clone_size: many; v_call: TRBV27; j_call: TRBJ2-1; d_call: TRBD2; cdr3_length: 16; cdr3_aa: CASSGLRGAYSNEQFF; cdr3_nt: TGTGCCAGCAGTGGTTTGCGGGGGGCCTATTCTAATGAGCAGTTCTTC
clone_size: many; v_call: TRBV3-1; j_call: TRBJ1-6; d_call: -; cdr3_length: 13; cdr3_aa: CASSQDGRAPLHF; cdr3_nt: TGTGCCAGCAGCCAAGATGGCAGGGCCCCCCTCCACTTT